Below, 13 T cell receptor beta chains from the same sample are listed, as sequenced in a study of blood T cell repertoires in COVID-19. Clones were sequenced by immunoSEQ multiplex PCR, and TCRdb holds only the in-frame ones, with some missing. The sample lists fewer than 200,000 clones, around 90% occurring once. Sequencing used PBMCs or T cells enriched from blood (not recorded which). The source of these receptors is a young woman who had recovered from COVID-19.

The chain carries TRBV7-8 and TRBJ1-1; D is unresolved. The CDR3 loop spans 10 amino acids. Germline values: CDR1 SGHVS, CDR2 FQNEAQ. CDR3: CGPRPLSAFF. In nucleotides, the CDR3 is TGTGGCCCGCGTCCTTTATCAGCTTTCTTT.

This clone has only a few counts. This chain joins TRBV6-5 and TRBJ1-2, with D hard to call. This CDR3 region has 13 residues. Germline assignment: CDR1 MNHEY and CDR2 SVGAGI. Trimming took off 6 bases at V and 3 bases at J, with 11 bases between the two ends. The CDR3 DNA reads TGTGCCAGCAGCCCGGACTGGGACTATGGCTACACCTTC. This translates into CASSPDWDYGYTF.

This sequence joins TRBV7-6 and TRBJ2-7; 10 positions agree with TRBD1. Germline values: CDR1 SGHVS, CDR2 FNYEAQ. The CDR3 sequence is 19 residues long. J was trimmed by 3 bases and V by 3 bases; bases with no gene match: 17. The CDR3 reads CASSFTSRAGTGANYEQYF. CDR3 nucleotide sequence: TGTGCCAGCAGCTTTACGTCAAGAGCCGGGACAGGGGCCAACTACGAGCAGTACTTC.

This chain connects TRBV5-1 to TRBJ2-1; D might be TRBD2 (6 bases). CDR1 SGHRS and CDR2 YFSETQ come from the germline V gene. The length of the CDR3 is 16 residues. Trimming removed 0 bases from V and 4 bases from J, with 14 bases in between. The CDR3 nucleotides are TGCGCCAGCAGCTTGGGCCCTAGCGAACCATACAATGAGCAGTTCTTC. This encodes CASSLGPSEPYNEQFF.

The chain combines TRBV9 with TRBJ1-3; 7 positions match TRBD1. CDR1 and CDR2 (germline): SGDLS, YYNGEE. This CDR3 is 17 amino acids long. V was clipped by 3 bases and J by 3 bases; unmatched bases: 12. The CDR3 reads CASSGTLPTGIGNTIYF. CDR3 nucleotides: TGTGCCAGCAGCGGAACTTTGCCGACAGGGATTGGAAACACCATATATTTT.

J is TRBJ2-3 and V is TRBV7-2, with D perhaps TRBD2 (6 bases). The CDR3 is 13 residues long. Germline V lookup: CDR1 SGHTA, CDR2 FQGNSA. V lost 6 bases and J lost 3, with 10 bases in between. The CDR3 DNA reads TGTGCCAGCAGGCTAGGAGGGACAGATACGCAGTATTTT. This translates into CASRLGGTDTQYF.

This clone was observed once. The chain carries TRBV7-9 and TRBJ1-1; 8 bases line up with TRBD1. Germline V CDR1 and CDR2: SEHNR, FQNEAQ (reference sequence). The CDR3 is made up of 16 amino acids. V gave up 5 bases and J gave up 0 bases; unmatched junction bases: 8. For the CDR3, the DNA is TGTGCCAGCAGCGTTCCAGGGGGCAGATTGAACACTGAAGCTTTCTTT. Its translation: CASSVPGGRLNTEAFF.

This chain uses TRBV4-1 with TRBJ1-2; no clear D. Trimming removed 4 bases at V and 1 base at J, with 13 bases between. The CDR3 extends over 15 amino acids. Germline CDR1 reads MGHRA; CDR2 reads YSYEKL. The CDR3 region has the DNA TGCGCCAGCAGCCGAACGACACTCAATAACTATGGCTACACCTTC. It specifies CASSRTTLNNYGYTF.

CDR3 sequence (DNA): TGTGCCAGCAGCTCTCCGGGACTAGCGTTTTACGAGCAGTACTTC. Protein product: CASSSPGLAFYEQYF. This chain links TRBV11-2 with TRBJ2-7; TRBD2 matches 10 bases. The CDR3 runs to 15 residues. CDR1 SGHAT and CDR2 FQNNGV come from the germline V gene. V shed 4 bases and J 4 bases; nucleotides not matched to a gene: 7.

The CDR3 DNA reads TGTGCCAGCAGACCGCGCCCCGGGACAGGGGGAGAGACCCAGTACTTC. Amino acid sequence: CASRPRPGTGGETQYF. The genes are TRBV28 and TRBJ2-5, with 11 bases identical to TRBD1. The junction had 10 bases not matched to a gene; V was cut back by 6 bases and J by 4 bases. The CDR3 covers 16 residues. Germline V gives CDR1 MDHEN, CDR2 SYDVKM.

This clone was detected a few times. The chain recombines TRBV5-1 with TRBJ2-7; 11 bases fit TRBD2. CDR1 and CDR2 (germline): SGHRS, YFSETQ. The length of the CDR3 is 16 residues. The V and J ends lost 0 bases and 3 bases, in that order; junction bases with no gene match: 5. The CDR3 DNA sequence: TGCGCCAGCAGCTTGGAGGCGACTAGCGGGAACTACGAGCAGTACTTC. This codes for CASSLEATSGNYEQYF.

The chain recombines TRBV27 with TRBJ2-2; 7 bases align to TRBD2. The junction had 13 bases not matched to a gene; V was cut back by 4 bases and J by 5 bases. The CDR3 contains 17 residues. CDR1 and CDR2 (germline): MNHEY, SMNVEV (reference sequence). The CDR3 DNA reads TGTGCCAGCAGTTCCAGCTGGCGGGGGAGGTGGACCGGGGAGCTGTTTTTT. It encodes CASSSSWRGRWTGELFF.

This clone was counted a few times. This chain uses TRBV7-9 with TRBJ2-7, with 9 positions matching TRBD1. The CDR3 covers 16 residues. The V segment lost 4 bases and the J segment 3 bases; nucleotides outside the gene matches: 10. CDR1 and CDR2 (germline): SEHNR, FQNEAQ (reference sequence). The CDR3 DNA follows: TGTGCCAGCAGCTCCCCCGCCGGACAGGGGAACTACGAGCAGTACTTC. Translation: CASSSPAGQGNYEQYF.